Following are 19 T cell receptor beta chains from one sample sequenced in a study of T cell responses to AZD1222 COVID-19 vaccine (dated by TCRdb to about 2021). The meaning of the sample's time point label: baseline before first vaccination. Library creation used the immunoSEQ multiplex PCR assay. The immuneACCESS repertoire file appears here via TCRdb, limited to in-frame rearrangements. These files lack a portion of the clones; in checked studies, under half of the deficit traces to unresolved V genes, and the cause of the others is not known. Counted in this sample were about 180,000 clones; 85% to 90% of them appeared once. In total, the top ten clones hold about 6.9% of the sample. The sample here was peripheral blood, taken on day 0 of AZD1222 vaccination. These receptor sequences come from an adult in good health.

The chain links TRBV7-2 to TRBJ2-3; a possible D gene is TRBD2 (6 bases). This CDR3 region has 13 residues. Per the germline V gene, CDR1 is SGHTA and CDR2 is FQGNSA. V was pared by 4 bases and J by 7 bases, with 12 bases between. The CDR3 nucleotides read TGTGCCAGCAGCTCGGACTATCTAAATACGCAGTATTTT. Encoded protein: CASSSDYLNTQYF.

The chain employs TRBV19 and TRBJ1-1; the D is unclear. This CDR3 is built from 13 residues. V was cut by 5 bases and J by 5 bases, with 12 bases left in between. CDR1 is LNHDA and CDR2 is SQIVND in the germline V gene (reference sequence). In DNA, the CDR3 is TGTGCCAGTAGTCCAGGCCGGGGAACTGAAGCTTTCTTT. It is translated as CASSPGRGTEAFF.

The chain combines TRBV11-3 with TRBJ2-7, with D perhaps matching TRBD2 (6 bases). Germline V gene lookup returns CDR1 SGHNT and CDR2 YENEEA. The CDR3 is 13 residues long. V was clipped by 0 bases and J by 3 bases, with 6 bases between them. The CDR3, as DNA: TGTGCCAGCAGCTTAGAGGGGGGCTACGAGCAGTACTTC. Residues: CASSLEGGYEQYF.

This clone has just one count. The V gene is TRBV12-3 or TRBV12-4, the J gene TRBJ2-5; D remains unclear. Trimming shortened V by 1 base and J by 5 bases, and 5 bases separated the two germline ends. This CDR3 region has 12 residues. This CDR3 reads CASSLEGETQYF. The CDR3 DNA reads TGTGCCAGCAGTTTAGAAGGGGAGACCCAGTACTTC.

The V gene is TRBV18, the J gene TRBJ1-5, with D hard to call. Trimming cost V 2 bases and J 4 bases, with 3 bases left between them. Germline loops: CDR1 KGHSH, CDR2 LQKENI. This CDR3 is 12 amino acids long. CDR3 amino acids: CASSPKNQPQHF. CDR3 nucleotides: TGTGCCAGCTCACCAAAGAATCAGCCCCAGCATTTT.

The chain uses TRBV14 and TRBJ1-2; no clear D gene. This CDR3 region has 14 residues. Germline assignment: CDR1 SGHDN and CDR2 FVKESK. The V and J ends lost 1 base and 6 bases respectively, with 12 bases between them. This CDR3 reads CASSQGWLAHGYTF. Written as DNA, the CDR3 is TGTGCCAGCAGCCAAGGTTGGTTAGCCCATGGCTACACCTTC.

The CDR3 sequence is CASSLGDGREVYGYTF. The DNA for the CDR3 is TGTGCCAGCAGCTTGGGGGACGGTCGAGAAGTCTATGGCTACACCTTC. The V call is TRBV5-6, the J call TRBJ1-2; D may be TRBD1 (5 bases). V was trimmed by 0 bases and J by 4 bases, leaving 16 bases between them. Germline V gene lookup returns CDR1 SGHDT and CDR2 YYEEEE. The CDR3 length is 16 residues. The entire variable domain, with the rest obtained from reference TRBV5-6 and TRBJ1-2, is as follows: DAGVTQSPTHLIKTRGQQVTLRCSPKSGHDTVSWYQQALGQGPQFIFQYYEEEERQRGNFPDRFSGHQFPNYSSELNVNALLLGDSALYLCASSLGDGREVYGYTFGSGTRLTVV.

The rearrangement links TRBV5-1 to TRBJ2-7; tentative D call: TRBD1 (6 bases). CDR3 length: 14 residues. In germline, CDR1 is SGHRS, CDR2 YFSETQ. Trimming shortened V by 0 bases and J by 6 bases, and 13 bases separated the two germline ends. The CDR3 DNA is TGCGCCAGCAGCTTGGAAACAGGGTGGTTCGAGCAGTACTTC. Protein: CASSLETGWFEQYF.

This chain connects TRBV6-5 to TRBJ2-7; 7 bases match TRBD2. The V segment lost 4 bases and the J segment 1 base; nucleotides outside the gene matches: 7. The CDR3 covers 15 residues. Germline loops: CDR1 MNHEY, CDR2 SVGAGI. The CDR3 DNA follows: TGTGCCAGCAGTTCCCGACAAGCGGGGTCCTACGAGCAGTACTTC. Its protein is CASSSRQAGSYEQYF.

This clone was seen only once. The rearrangement links TRBV7-2 to TRBJ2-5, with TRBD2 matching 10 bases. Germline-derived CDR1 and CDR2 are SGHTA and FQGNSA. With V trimmed by 2 bases and J by 5 bases, 2 bases remained unmatched. The CDR3 contains 14 residues. The CDR3 DNA sequence: TGTGCCAGCAGCTTACTAGCGGGGGCGGAGACCCAGTACTTC. Its protein is CASSLLAGAETQYF.

The rearrangement links TRBV6-5 to TRBJ1-2, with a possible D match to TRBD1 (5 bases). Germline lookup yields CDR1 MNHEY and CDR2 SVGAGI. V lost 2 bases to trimming and J lost 4 bases, with 11 bases between them. CDR3 length: 14 amino acids. Here the CDR3 DNA reads TGTGCCAGCAGTTACGGTCGGGGGACCTATGGCTACACCTTC. The encoded protein is CASSYGRGTYGYTF.

This chain joins TRBV9 and TRBJ2-2, with D possibly TRBD2 on 6 matching bases. The CDR3 covers 16 residues. Germline V gene lookup returns CDR1 SGDLS and CDR2 YYNGEE. Between the trimmed V and J ends, which lost 2 bases and 4 bases, there was a span of 15 bases. The CDR3 loop is CASSVLGGLSTGELFF. The CDR3 nucleotides read TGTGCCAGCAGCGTCTTGGGGGGACTTAGCACCGGGGAGCTGTTTTTT.

The CDR3 region is CASSLNFGGSQHF. The CDR3 DNA reads TGTGCCAGCAGTTTAAATTTCGGTGGGTCCCAGCATTTT. The V call is TRBV27, the J call TRBJ1-5; no reliable D call. V lost 2 bases and J lost 11, with 13 bases in between. There are 13 residues in the CDR3. Germline assignment: CDR1 MNHEY and CDR2 SMNVEV (reference sequence).

In its sample, this clone was seen once. The chain uses TRBV5-1 and TRBJ1-1; the match to TRBD1 covers 7 bases. CDR1 SGHRS and CDR2 YFSETQ come from the germline V gene. After removal of 1 base from V and 3 bases from J, the junction contained 0 bases not matched to a gene. This CDR3 has 13 amino acids. The CDR3 region has the DNA TGCGCCAGCAGCTTGACAGGGGACACTGAAGCTTTCTTT. Translated: CASSLTGDTEAFF. Together with reference TRBV5-1 and TRBJ1-1, the CDR3 gives the full variable domain: KAGVTQTPRYLIKTRGQQVTLSCSPISGHRSVSWYQQTPGQGLQFLFEYFSETQRNKGNFPGRFSGRQFSNSRSEMNVSTLELGDSALYLCASSLTGDTEAFFGQGTRLTVV.

The chain carries TRBV7-9 and TRBJ2-2, with no clear D. CDR1 is SEHNR, CDR2 FQNEAQ, per germline (reference sequence). V gave up 2 bases and J gave up 5 bases, with 18 bases separating them. The CDR3 is 17 residues long. CDR3 DNA: TGTGCCAGCAGCTTATTGCCCGTCGGCCCGGCAACCGGGGAGCTGTTTTTT. This codes for CASSLLPVGPATGELFF.

The chain is built from TRBV19 and TRBJ1-6; D is undetermined. CDR1 LNHDA and CDR2 SQIVND come from the germline V gene (reference sequence). The V end lost 3 bases, the J end lost 6 bases, and 24 bases lay between the germline ends. This CDR3 contains 19 residues. CDR3 DNA: TGTGCCAGTAGTATTAAGATACCCGGCCTCAAAAGCTTTAATTCACCCCTCCACTTT. Translation: CASSIKIPGLKSFNSPLHF.

V gene TRBV7-9 combines with J gene TRBJ2-5, with 9 bases matching TRBD1. The germline V gene has CDR1 SEHNR and CDR2 FQNEAQ (reference sequence). V shed 4 bases and J 2 bases; nucleotides not matched to a gene: 2. The CDR3 is 14 amino acids. The CDR3 DNA follows: TGTGCCAGCAGCTCGGGACAGGGACAAGAGACCCAGTACTTC. Translating gives CASSSGQGQETQYF.

CDR3 in DNA: TGTGCCAGCAGTGACTCTCGCCACAGGGGGAGCTCCTACGAGCAGTACGTC. Its translation is CASSDSRHRGSSYEQYV. The chain combines TRBV6-4 with TRBJ2-7, with TRBD1 matching 8 bases. Trimming removed 0 bases from V and 0 bases from J; junction bases left unmatched: 7. Germline values: CDR1 MRHNA, CDR2 SNTAGT. The CDR3 runs to 17 residues.

The V gene is TRBV7-2, the J gene TRBJ2-7; D is undetermined. Trimming stripped 5 bases from V and 0 bases from J, with 5 bases between. Germline CDR1 reads SGHTA; CDR2 reads FQGNSA. The CDR3 spans 12 residues. CDR3 coding DNA: TGTGCCAGCAGCCAATACTCCTACGAGCAGTACTTC. As protein: CASSQYSYEQYF.